This T cell receptor (beta chain) came from a study of long-term antiretroviral therapy in people with HIV. It was in the United States that all participants with HIV were treated. Sequencing relied on immunoSEQ assay v3.0, run at survey level. Assay used: immunoSEQ multiplex PCR; TCRdb lists only in-frame clones, some missing. The sample yields about 40,000 clones, roughly nine tenths seen once. With regard to this clone: Its antigen is not known.

CDR3 length: 14 amino acids. Germline CDR1 SEHNR, CDR2 FQNEAQ (reference sequence). Trimming shortened V by 4 bases and J by 1 base, and 10 bases separated the two germline ends. Study-level results: CDR3 lengths in HIV samples spanned a narrower range than controls.

This TCR was recovered from a woman aged 50 to 60 with HIV. Sequencing used unsorted PBMCs, obtained 1.2 years after starting antiretroviral therapy. The V call is TRBV7-9, the J call TRBJ1-1; TRBD1 might be the D (6 bases). CDR3 DNA sequence: TGTGCCAGCAGCTCCACAGGGTGGAACACTGAAGCTTTCTTT. The encoded protein is CASSSTGWNTEAFF.